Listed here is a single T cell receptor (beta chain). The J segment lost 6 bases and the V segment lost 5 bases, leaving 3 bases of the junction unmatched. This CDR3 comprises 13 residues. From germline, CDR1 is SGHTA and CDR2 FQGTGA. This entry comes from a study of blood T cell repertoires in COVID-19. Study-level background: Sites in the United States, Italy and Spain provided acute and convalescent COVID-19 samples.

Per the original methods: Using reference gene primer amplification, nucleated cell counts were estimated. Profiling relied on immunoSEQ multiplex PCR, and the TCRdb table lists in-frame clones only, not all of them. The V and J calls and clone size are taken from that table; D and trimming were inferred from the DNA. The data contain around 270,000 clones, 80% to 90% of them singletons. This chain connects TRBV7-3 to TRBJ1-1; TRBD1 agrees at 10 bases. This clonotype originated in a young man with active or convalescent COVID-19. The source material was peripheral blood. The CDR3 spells CASSTTGGAEAFF. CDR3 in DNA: TGTGCCAGCAGCACGACAGGGGGCGCTGAAGCTTTCTTT.